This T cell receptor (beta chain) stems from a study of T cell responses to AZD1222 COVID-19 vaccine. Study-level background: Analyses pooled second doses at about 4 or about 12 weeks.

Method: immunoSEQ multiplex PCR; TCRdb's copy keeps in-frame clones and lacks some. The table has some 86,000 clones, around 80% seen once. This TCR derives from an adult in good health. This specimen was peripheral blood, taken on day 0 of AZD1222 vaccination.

DNA of the CDR3: TGTGCCAGCAGCTTAACAGTGGGGACTGAAGCTTTCTTT. It yields the protein CASSLTVGTEAFF. The chain couples TRBV11-3 to TRBJ1-1; D not resolved. The CDR3 length is 13 residues. The V end lost 2 bases, the J end lost 5 bases, and 9 bases lay between the germline ends. The germline CDR1 and CDR2 sequences are SGHNT and YENEEA.